This T cell receptor beta chain is from a study of blood T cell repertoires in COVID-19. At the level of the study: The United States, Italy and Spain supplied acute and convalescent COVID-19 samples. PBMCs, B-cell-depleted T cells, or T cells were the source of the cDNA or gDNA that made up the material.

V dropped 1 base and J dropped 1 base, with 7 bases sitting between them. Germline assignment: CDR1 MDHEN and CDR2 SYDVKM. This CDR3 has 14 residues. How the authors handled the data: Amplification of reference gene primers was used by the study to estimate nucleated cell counts. Assay: immunoSEQ multiplex PCR; the TCRdb copy retains only in-frame clones and omits some. The DNA gave D and trimming, while V, J and clone size come from that table. The table lists about 100,000 clones, less than 90% of them singletons. This chain links TRBV28 with TRBJ2-5, with D maybe TRBD1 (6 bases). The TCR comes from a man aged 80 or over with active or convalescent COVID-19. Sample: peripheral blood. The DNA of the CDR3 is TGTGCCAGCAGTTTATCGGACAGCCAAGAGACCCAGTACTTC. Its translation is CASSLSDSQETQYF.